This TCR beta chain was retrieved from a study of molecular identifiers for immune sequencing clone quantification. Turning to the study itself: Five portions were made in replicates from RNA of 20,000 or 100,000 naive CD8 cells, and four underwent sequencing.

CD8+CD4-CCR7+CD45RA+ sorting gave the naive CD8 T cells. TCRdb processed the PCR reads anew with MiXCR; each CDR3 protein has one entry. Of approximately 550,000 distinct CDR3 sequences in the sample, about 25% were seen once. The germline V and J ends were trimmed by 4 bases and 6 bases, with 8 bases remaining between them. Germline CDR1 and CDR2: KGHDR and SFDVKD. The CDR3 is made up of 13 amino acids. This clonotype showed up just a few times. This receptor was identified in a human donor in good health. Some libraries in this study had Jurkat cell RNA spiked in. This rearrangement joins TRBV24-1 to TRBJ2-2; D remains ambiguous. Sequenced: naive CD8+ T cells from blood, with Jurkat cell RNA spiked in. Sample subset: FACS-sorted CD8+CD4-CCR7+CD45RA+ naive T cells. The CDR3 bases are TGTGCCACCAGTGACCGTCACGCCGGGGAGCTGTTTTTT. This codes for CATSDRHAGELFF.